The rows below give T cell receptor beta chains drawn from one sample of a study of patients and donors after allogeneic stem cell transplantation. TCRdb re-analysed the RT-PCR reads in MiXCR, keeping a single row per CDR3 protein. The table lists 150,000 to 200,000 distinct CDR3 sequences, 30% of them singletons. Sequenced material: blood, either unsorted or a sorted T cell fraction (not recorded which). All receptors come from a human donor who was either an allogeneic HSCT recipient or a stem cell or donor lymphocyte infusion donor (not recorded which). It is not recorded whose cells these are; they may come from a transplant donor. CDR3s include the opening cysteine and the closing phenylalanine or tryptophan. Fields, in order: clone size, D gene, V gene, J gene, CDR3 protein, CDR3 DNA. D genes are given only for firm matches. Only some rows state a clone size, as once, few, many or a class for expanded clones.

clone_size: NA; d_call: NA; v_call: TRBV9; j_call: TRBJ1-1; cdr3_aa: CASSVEAGSYTEAFF; cdr3_nt: TGTGCCAGCAGCGTAGAGGCAGGGAGTTACACTGAAGCTTTCTTT
clone_size: few; d_call: NA; v_call: TRBV4-3; j_call: TRBJ2-5; cdr3_aa: CASSQGQGGETQYF; cdr3_nt: TGCGCCAGCAGCCAAGGGCAGGGTGGCGAGACCCAGTACTTC
clone_size: many; d_call: TRBD1; v_call: TRBV5-1; j_call: TRBJ1-6; cdr3_aa: CASSLQGVNSPLHF; cdr3_nt: TGCGCCAGCAGCTTACAGGGGGTGAACTCACCCCTCCACTTT
clone_size: many; d_call: NA; v_call: TRBV20-1; j_call: TRBJ1-1; cdr3_aa: CSASIRNTEAFF; cdr3_nt: TGCAGTGCTAGTATACGGAACACTGAAGCTTTCTTT
clone_size: NA; d_call: NA; v_call: TRBV6-2/TRBV6-3; j_call: TRBJ1-1; cdr3_aa: CASSSRRANTEAFF; cdr3_nt: TGTGCCAGCAGTTCGAGACGGGCGAACACTGAAGCTTTCTTT
clone_size: NA; d_call: NA; v_call: TRBV12-3/TRBV12-4; j_call: TRBJ2-1; cdr3_aa: CASSAPGASYNEQFF; cdr3_nt: TGTGCCAGCAGTGCCCCGGGAGCCAGCTACAATGAGCAGTTCTTC
clone_size: NA; d_call: NA; v_call: TRBV5-1; j_call: TRBJ1-1; cdr3_aa: CASSSRRNTEAFF; cdr3_nt: TGCGCCAGCAGCTCAAGGAGGAACACTGAAGCTTTCTTT
clone_size: NA; d_call: TRBD2; v_call: TRBV7-8; j_call: TRBJ2-4; cdr3_aa: CASSLVRTPGGSIQYF; cdr3_nt: TGTGCCAGCAGCTTAGTTCGGACCCCAGGCGGGAGCATTCAGTACTTC
clone_size: NA; d_call: TRBD1; v_call: TRBV29-1; j_call: TRBJ2-1; cdr3_aa: CSSRDRGPNEQFF; cdr3_nt: TGCAGCTCCCGGGACAGGGGGCCGAATGAGCAGTTCTTC
clone_size: NA; d_call: TRBD2; v_call: TRBV2; j_call: TRBJ2-3; cdr3_aa: CASRKLLAGGPLSTDTQYF; cdr3_nt: TGTGCCAGCAGGAAATTACTAGCGGGAGGGCCCCTAAGCACAGATACGCAGTATTTT
clone_size: NA; d_call: NA; v_call: TRBV21-1; j_call: TRBJ1-1; cdr3_aa: CASSSPGTAQNTEAFF; cdr3_nt: TGTGCCAGCAGCTCCCCCGGGACAGCCCAGAACACTGAAGCTTTCTTT
clone_size: few; d_call: TRBD1; v_call: TRBV29-1; j_call: TRBJ1-1; cdr3_aa: CSVVGTANLNTEAFF; cdr3_nt: TGCAGCGTGGTAGGGACAGCAAACCTGAACACTGAAGCTTTCTTT
clone_size: NA; d_call: NA; v_call: TRBV18; j_call: TRBJ2-7; cdr3_aa: CASSLGTALNEQYF; cdr3_nt: TGTGCCAGCTCACTTGGGACTGCGTTGAACGAGCAGTACTTC
clone_size: few; d_call: NA; v_call: TRBV28; j_call: TRBJ2-7; cdr3_aa: CASSPTGIGTYEQYF; cdr3_nt: TGTGCCAGCAGCCCCACAGGGATAGGGACCTACGAGCAGTACTTC
clone_size: few; d_call: NA; v_call: TRBV5-1; j_call: TRBJ2-5; cdr3_aa: CASSLTGTQETQYF; cdr3_nt: TGCGCCAGCAGCTTGACAGGGACCCAAGAGACCCAGTACTTC
clone_size: NA; d_call: NA; v_call: TRBV7-2; j_call: TRBJ1-4; cdr3_aa: CASSFQGREKLFF; cdr3_nt: TGTGCCAGCAGTTTCCAAGGGAGGGAAAAACTGTTTTTT
clone_size: NA; d_call: NA; v_call: TRBV10-3; j_call: TRBJ1-2; cdr3_aa: CAISDPNYGYTF; cdr3_nt: TGTGCCATCAGTGACCCCAACTATGGCTACACCTTC